Presented here are 5 T cell receptor beta chains from one specimen sequenced in a study of cytomegalovirus exposure and HLA in healthy donors. The method was immunoSEQ multiplex PCR; TCRdb's version includes in-frame clones alone and lacks a portion of them. The table includes 100,000 to 150,000 clones, about 89% detected once. Sequencing was carried out using PBMCs. These TCRs come from a woman in her late teens or twenties in good health and CMV-seronegative.

V and J are TRBV7-2 and TRBJ1-5; 7 bases are a match to TRBD1. CDR1 SGHTA and CDR2 FQGNSA come from the germline V gene. Losses at the gene ends were 5 bases for V and 5 bases for J; bases not matched to a gene: 9. This CDR3 region has 15 residues. CDR3 sequence (DNA): TGTGCCAGCAGCCCTCGGGACAGTCAATATCAGCCCCAGCATTTT. Translated: CASSPRDSQYQPQHF.

This clone was recorded only once. In the same sample, other DNA sequences code for this CDR3. The chain joins TRBV6-5 to TRBJ2-7, with 10 positions matching TRBD1. V dropped 0 bases and J dropped 2; count of bases not matched to a gene: 1. CDR3 length equals 15 residues. The germline CDR1 and CDR2 sequences are MNHEY and SVGAGI. This CDR3 is CASSYSGQGTYEQYF. The CDR3 region has the DNA TGTGCCAGCAGTTACTCGGGACAGGGGACCTACGAGCAGTACTTC.

The J gene is TRBJ2-1, the V gene TRBV7-2, with 8 bases aligning to TRBD1. This CDR3 is built from 13 residues. V shed 1 base, J shed 8 bases, and the junction held 1 base outside the gene matches. Germline CDR1 is SGHTA and CDR2 is FQGNSA. The CDR3 region is CASSLGGQDEQFF. CDR3 DNA sequence: TGTGCCAGCAGCTTAGGGGGACAGGATGAGCAGTTCTTC.

The rearrangement uses TRBV5-1 and TRBJ2-5; TRBD1 is a possible D gene (7 bases). V lost 0 bases and J lost 4, with 16 bases in between. The CDR3 has 16 residues. Germline CDR1 is SGHRS and CDR2 is YFSETQ. DNA for the CDR3: TGCGCCAGCAGCTTGGTGGGGACTCAGGGGGGAGAGACCCAGTACTTC. Translating it yields CASSLVGTQGGETQYF.

CDR3 nucleotide sequence: TGTGCCAGCAGCCACGTGGGACACTCTGGAAACACCATATATTTT. It is translated as CASSHVGHSGNTIYF. This chain joins TRBV7-8 and TRBJ1-3; the D gene is possibly TRBD1 (6 bases). The V end lost 5 bases, the J end lost 0 bases, and 11 bases lay between the germline ends. The CDR3 totals 15 residues. Germline V gives CDR1 SGHVS, CDR2 FQNEAQ.